This is a list of T cell receptor beta chains from one sample in a study of T-cell memory formation after mild COVID-19. TCRdb fed the 5' RACE reads into MiXCR, producing one record per CDR3 protein. The repertoire has 430,000 or so distinct CDR3 sequences, approximately 25% of them found once; the top ten carry around 13%. The specimen sequenced was PBMCs or a T cell subset sorted from them (not recorded which). Source of these receptors: an adult woman who had mild COVID-19 (a few samples of this study predate the infection). Cell type and time point are not known. CDR3s include the opening cysteine and the closing phenylalanine or tryptophan. D genes are given only for firm matches. The listing skips clone size in some rows; elsewhere it reads once, few, many or a size class.

d_call: -
clone_size: -
v_call: TRBV5-6
j_call: TRBJ1-1
cdr3_nt: TGTGCCAGCAGCTTGATAAGTTCTATGAAAGAAGCTTTCTTT
cdr3_aa: CASSLISSMKEAFF

d_call: TRBD1
clone_size: -
v_call: TRBV19
j_call: TRBJ1-1
cdr3_nt: TGTGCCAGTAGTGCCCGGACAGGGGGGGGCACTGAAGCTTTCTTT
cdr3_aa: CASSARTGGGTEAFF

d_call: TRBD2
clone_size: -
v_call: TRBV12-3/TRBV12-4
j_call: TRBJ2-2
cdr3_nt: TGTGCCAGCAGTGAGGGACTAGCGGGAGAAGGCACCGGGGAGCTGTTTTTT
cdr3_aa: CASSEGLAGEGTGELFF

d_call: TRBD1
clone_size: -
v_call: TRBV29-1
j_call: TRBJ1-2
cdr3_nt: TGCAGCGTTGAATTAAGCAGGGGGCGCTCAGCTAACTATGGCTACACCTTC
cdr3_aa: CSVELSRGRSANYGYTF

d_call: -
clone_size: few
v_call: TRBV6-5
j_call: TRBJ2-4
cdr3_nt: TGTGCCAGCAGTTACGCGGGTGCCAAAAACATTCAGTACTTC
cdr3_aa: CASSYAGAKNIQYF

d_call: TRBD1
clone_size: few
v_call: TRBV4-3
j_call: TRBJ1-2
cdr3_nt: TGCGCCAGCAGCCAAGCCGGGACAGTCCTCTATGGCTACACCTTC
cdr3_aa: CASSQAGTVLYGYTF

d_call: TRBD2
clone_size: -
v_call: TRBV7-9
j_call: TRBJ2-3
cdr3_nt: TGTGCCAGCAGCTCACGGACTAGCGGGGGGGTCACAGATACGCAGTATTTT
cdr3_aa: CASSSRTSGGVTDTQYF

d_call: -
clone_size: few
v_call: TRBV29-1
j_call: TRBJ1-5
cdr3_nt: TGCAGCGTTGCCCCAGGGGCTAATCAGCCCCAGCATTTT
cdr3_aa: CSVAPGANQPQHF

d_call: -
clone_size: few
v_call: TRBV6-2/TRBV6-3
j_call: TRBJ1-5
cdr3_nt: TGTGCCAGCAGCTATAAGTCGGAACAGCCCCAGCATTTT
cdr3_aa: CASSYKSEQPQHF

d_call: -
clone_size: few
v_call: TRBV18
j_call: TRBJ2-6
cdr3_nt: TGTGCCAGCTCACGGGCAGGTACTGGGGCCAACGTCCTGACTTTC
cdr3_aa: CASSRAGTGANVLTF

d_call: TRBD2
clone_size: few
v_call: TRBV2
j_call: TRBJ2-5
cdr3_nt: TGTGCCAGCAGTGAAGGGGAGCGGGGGGCCTCCTTCTTAGAGACCCAGTACTTC
cdr3_aa: CASSEGERGASFLETQYF

d_call: -
clone_size: -
v_call: TRBV6-1
j_call: TRBJ1-1
cdr3_nt: TGTGCCAGCGGACGGATTGAAGCTTTCTTT
cdr3_aa: CASGRIEAFF

d_call: -
clone_size: -
v_call: TRBV5-1
j_call: TRBJ1-2
cdr3_nt: TGCGCCAGCAGCGCTACTCCGGGGGAAGGCTACACCTTC
cdr3_aa: CASSATPGEGYTF

d_call: -
clone_size: -
v_call: TRBV15
j_call: TRBJ2-2
cdr3_nt: TGTGCCACCAGCAGAGCGAGGGCAGACAGTGGCGGGGAGCTGTTTTTT
cdr3_aa: CATSRARADSGGELFF

d_call: -
clone_size: -
v_call: TRBV12-3/TRBV12-4
j_call: TRBJ1-4
cdr3_nt: TGTGCCAGCAGTCAGGATGAAAAACTGTTTTTT
cdr3_aa: CASSQDEKLFF

d_call: TRBD1
clone_size: -
v_call: TRBV6-5
j_call: TRBJ1-2
cdr3_nt: TGTGCCAGCAGTACCCAACAGGGGGGCTACACCTTC
cdr3_aa: CASSTQQGGYTF

d_call: -
clone_size: -
v_call: TRBV15
j_call: TRBJ2-4
cdr3_nt: TGTGCCACCAGCCGCAGGGGTGGCATTCAGTACTTC
cdr3_aa: CATSRRGGIQYF

d_call: TRBD1
clone_size: few
v_call: TRBV5-1
j_call: TRBJ1-4
cdr3_nt: TGCGCCAGCAGCTTTTGGTCGGGACAGGGCCTTGCAACTAATGAAAAACTGTTTTTT
cdr3_aa: CASSFWSGQGLATNEKLFF

d_call: -
clone_size: many
v_call: TRBV20-1
j_call: TRBJ2-4
cdr3_nt: TGCAGTGCTAGAGCCAGCAATAACATTCAGTACTTC
cdr3_aa: CSARASNNIQYF

d_call: -
clone_size: -
v_call: TRBV4-1
j_call: TRBJ2-1
cdr3_nt: TGCGCCAGCAGCCAAACGGGGTACAATGAGCAGTTCTTC
cdr3_aa: CASSQTGYNEQFF

d_call: -
clone_size: -
v_call: TRBV13
j_call: TRBJ2-5
cdr3_nt: TGTGCCAGCAGCTGGGCGGGTCGTGAGACCCAGTACTTC
cdr3_aa: CASSWAGRETQYF

d_call: -
clone_size: -
v_call: TRBV5-1
j_call: TRBJ2-3
cdr3_nt: TGCGCCAGCAGACAGGGTTCTAGCACAGATACGCAGTATTTT
cdr3_aa: CASRQGSSTDTQYF

d_call: TRBD1
clone_size: few
v_call: TRBV29-1
j_call: TRBJ1-1
cdr3_nt: TGCAGCGGGACAGGTAGAGGTGGCACTGAAGCTTTCTTT
cdr3_aa: CSGTGRGGTEAFF

d_call: TRBD2
clone_size: -
v_call: TRBV6-6
j_call: TRBJ2-2
cdr3_nt: TGTGCCAGCAGTTCTGAGCGGGACCACCGGGAGCTGTTTTTT
cdr3_aa: CASSSERDHRELFF

d_call: -
clone_size: -
v_call: TRBV6-5
j_call: TRBJ1-1
cdr3_nt: TGTGCCAGCAGTGAAAGGGGCCTGAACACTGAAGCTTTCTTT
cdr3_aa: CASSERGLNTEAFF

d_call: TRBD2
clone_size: large
v_call: TRBV11-2
j_call: TRBJ2-1
cdr3_nt: TGTGCCAGCAGCCCACTATTATTGGGGACTAGTCGGCCCTACAATGAGCAGTTCTTC
cdr3_aa: CASSPLLLGTSRPYNEQFF

d_call: -
clone_size: few
v_call: TRBV7-3
j_call: TRBJ2-1
cdr3_nt: TGTGCCAGCAGCTTAGGGGTATCCCTCCAGAGGGGCGGTGAGCAGTTCTTC
cdr3_aa: CASSLGVSLQRGGEQFF

d_call: -
clone_size: -
v_call: TRBV12-3/TRBV12-4
j_call: TRBJ2-7
cdr3_nt: TGTGCCAGCAGTCAACAGGACTCCTACGAGCAGTACTTC
cdr3_aa: CASSQQDSYEQYF

d_call: -
clone_size: few
v_call: TRBV7-9
j_call: TRBJ1-4
cdr3_nt: TGTGCCAGCAGCCCGGGACATTCGGCAACTAATGAAAAACTGTTTTTT
cdr3_aa: CASSPGHSATNEKLFF

d_call: TRBD1
clone_size: few
v_call: TRBV7-9
j_call: TRBJ1-3
cdr3_nt: TGTGCCAGCAGCTCCCGGACAGGGGGCCTCTCTGGAAACACCATATATTTT
cdr3_aa: CASSSRTGGLSGNTIYF

d_call: TRBD2
clone_size: -
v_call: TRBV7-8
j_call: TRBJ2-7
cdr3_nt: TGTGCCAGCACCAGGAATTCAGGGACTATTGGCTACGAGCAGTACTTC
cdr3_aa: CASTRNSGTIGYEQYF

d_call: -
clone_size: few
v_call: TRBV13
j_call: TRBJ2-3
cdr3_nt: TGTGCCAGCAGCTTAAGGACTCTCAGCACAGATACGCAGTATTTT
cdr3_aa: CASSLRTLSTDTQYF

d_call: -
clone_size: few
v_call: TRBV7-2
j_call: TRBJ1-3
cdr3_nt: TGTGCCAGCAGCCCCGGCCCCTCTGGAAACACCATATATTTT
cdr3_aa: CASSPGPSGNTIYF

d_call: TRBD1
clone_size: -
v_call: TRBV7-9
j_call: TRBJ1-2
cdr3_nt: TGTGCCAGCAGCCTCGAGCCGACAGGGGTGTGGGGCTACACCTTC
cdr3_aa: CASSLEPTGVWGYTF

d_call: TRBD1
clone_size: -
v_call: TRBV4-1
j_call: TRBJ1-1
cdr3_nt: TGCGCCAGCAGAATTTCGCCAGGGACAGGGATGCGCATGAACACTGAAGCTTTCTTT
cdr3_aa: CASRISPGTGMRMNTEAFF

d_call: -
clone_size: -
v_call: TRBV4-3
j_call: TRBJ1-1
cdr3_nt: TGCGCCAGCAGCCACTCACGGGTGAACACTGAAGCTTTCTTT
cdr3_aa: CASSHSRVNTEAFF

d_call: -
clone_size: -
v_call: TRBV7-8
j_call: TRBJ2-3
cdr3_nt: TGTGCCAGCAGCGCTAACCCTGGCACAGATACGCAGTATTTT
cdr3_aa: CASSANPGTDTQYF

d_call: -
clone_size: -
v_call: TRBV18
j_call: TRBJ2-1
cdr3_nt: TGTGCCAGCTCACCACTAGGGGGGGGTGAGCAGTTCTTC
cdr3_aa: CASSPLGGGEQFF

d_call: TRBD1
clone_size: -
v_call: TRBV19
j_call: TRBJ2-3
cdr3_nt: TGTGCCAGTGAAGACAGGGGGATATCAGATACGCAGTATTTT
cdr3_aa: CASEDRGISDTQYF

d_call: -
clone_size: few
v_call: TRBV7-9
j_call: TRBJ2-3
cdr3_nt: TGTGCCAGCAGCTTAGTTCCCCCGGGCTTTTGGACAGATACGCAGTATTTT
cdr3_aa: CASSLVPPGFWTDTQYF

d_call: TRBD1
clone_size: -
v_call: TRBV7-6
j_call: TRBJ2-5
cdr3_nt: TGTGCCAGCAGGGCTATGGACAGGTGGGAGACCCAGTACTTC
cdr3_aa: CASRAMDRWETQYF

d_call: -
clone_size: -
v_call: TRBV6-5
j_call: TRBJ2-1
cdr3_nt: TGTGCCAGCAGTTACTTTAGAGGCAATGAGCAGTTCTTC
cdr3_aa: CASSYFRGNEQFF

d_call: TRBD2
clone_size: few
v_call: TRBV18
j_call: TRBJ2-1
cdr3_nt: TGTGCCAGCTCATCATTAGGGGCTAGCGGGAGAACTAACAATGAGCAGTTCTTC
cdr3_aa: CASSSLGASGRTNNEQFF

d_call: -
clone_size: -
v_call: TRBV24-1
j_call: TRBJ1-2
cdr3_nt: TGTGCCACCAGTAGGGGGGTGCTCTATGGCTACACCTTC
cdr3_aa: CATSRGVLYGYTF

d_call: -
clone_size: few
v_call: TRBV6-2/TRBV6-3
j_call: TRBJ2-2
cdr3_nt: TGTGCCAGCACCGGCCGAGCGCGACTAGTACACACCGGGGAGCTGTTTTTT
cdr3_aa: CASTGRARLVHTGELFF

d_call: TRBD1
clone_size: -
v_call: TRBV20-1
j_call: TRBJ2-7
cdr3_nt: TGCAGTGCTAGAGGTAGATTAGGGACAGGTGGGACCTACGAGCAGTACTTC
cdr3_aa: CSARGRLGTGGTYEQYF

d_call: -
clone_size: many
v_call: TRBV6-5
j_call: TRBJ1-1
cdr3_nt: TGTGCCAGCAGTTACTCTGGTGCGGGCAGGGGATGGGGGAACACTGAAGCTTTCTTT
cdr3_aa: CASSYSGAGRGWGNTEAFF

d_call: -
clone_size: -
v_call: TRBV6-1
j_call: TRBJ1-2
cdr3_nt: TGTGCCAGCAGTGAAGTAGAGGGCTCCGCCCGGGGCTACACCTTC
cdr3_aa: CASSEVEGSARGYTF

d_call: -
clone_size: once
v_call: TRBV6-6
j_call: TRBJ2-7
cdr3_nt: TGTGCCAGCAGTGAACCGGGATCCACCTACGAGCAGTACTTC
cdr3_aa: CASSEPGSTYEQYF

d_call: -
clone_size: few
v_call: TRBV4-2
j_call: TRBJ2-3
cdr3_nt: TGTGCCAGCAGCCAAAAACTAGAGATAGATACGCAGTATTTT
cdr3_aa: CASSQKLEIDTQYF

d_call: -
clone_size: -
v_call: TRBV29-1
j_call: TRBJ1-2
cdr3_nt: TGCAGCGTGGCCGGGACGATCAACTATGGCTACACCTTC
cdr3_aa: CSVAGTINYGYTF